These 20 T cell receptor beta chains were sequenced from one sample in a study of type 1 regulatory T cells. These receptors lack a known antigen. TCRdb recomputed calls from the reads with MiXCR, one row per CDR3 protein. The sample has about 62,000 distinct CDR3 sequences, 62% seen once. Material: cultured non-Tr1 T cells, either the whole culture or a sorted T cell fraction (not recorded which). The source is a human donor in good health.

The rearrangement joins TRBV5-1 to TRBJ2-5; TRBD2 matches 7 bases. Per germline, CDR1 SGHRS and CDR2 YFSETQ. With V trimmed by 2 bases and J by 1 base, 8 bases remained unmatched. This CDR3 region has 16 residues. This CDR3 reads CASSLYGGGTQETQYF. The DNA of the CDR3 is TGCGCCAGCAGCTTATACGGGGGAGGGACCCAAGAGACCCAGTACTTC.

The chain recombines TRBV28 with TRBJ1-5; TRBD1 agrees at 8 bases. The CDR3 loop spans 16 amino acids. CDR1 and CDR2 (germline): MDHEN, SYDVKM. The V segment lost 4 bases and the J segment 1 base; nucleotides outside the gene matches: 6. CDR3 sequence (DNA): TGTGCCAGCAGTTCCCCTGGACAGGGCAGCAATCAGCCCCAGCATTTT. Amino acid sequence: CASSSPGQGSNQPQHF.

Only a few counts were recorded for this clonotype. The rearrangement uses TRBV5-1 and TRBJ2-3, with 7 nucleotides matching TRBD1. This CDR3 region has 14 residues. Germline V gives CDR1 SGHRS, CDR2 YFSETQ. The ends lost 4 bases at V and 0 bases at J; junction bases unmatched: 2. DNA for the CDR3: TGCGCCAGCAGCCCGACAGGGAGCACAGATACGCAGTATTTT. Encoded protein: CASSPTGSTDTQYF.

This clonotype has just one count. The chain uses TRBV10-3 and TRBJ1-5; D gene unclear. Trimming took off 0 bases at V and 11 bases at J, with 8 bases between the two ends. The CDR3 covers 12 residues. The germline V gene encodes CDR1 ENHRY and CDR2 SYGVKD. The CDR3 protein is CAISESRAAQHF. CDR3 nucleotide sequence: TGTGCCATCAGTGAGTCGAGGGCAGCCCAGCATTTT.

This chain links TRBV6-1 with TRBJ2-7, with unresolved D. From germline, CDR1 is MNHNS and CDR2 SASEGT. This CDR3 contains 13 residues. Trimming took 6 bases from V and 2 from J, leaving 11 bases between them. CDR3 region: CASRVWGPYEQYF. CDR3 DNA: TGTGCCAGCAGGGTATGGGGTCCCTACGAGCAGTACTTC.

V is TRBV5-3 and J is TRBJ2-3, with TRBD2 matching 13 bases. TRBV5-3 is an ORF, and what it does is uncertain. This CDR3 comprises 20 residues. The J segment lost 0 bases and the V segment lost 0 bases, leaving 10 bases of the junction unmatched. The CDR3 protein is CARSLALGLAGVTSTDTQYF. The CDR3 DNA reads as TGTGCCAGAAGCTTGGCCCTCGGACTAGCGGGAGTAACTAGCACAGATACGCAGTATTTT.

CDR3 DNA: TGTGCCAGCAGCGGGTACGAGCAGTACTTC. It translates to CASSGYEQYF. V usage is TRBV28 and J usage is TRBJ2-7; D remains unclear. The CDR3 sequence is 10 residues long. Germline loops: CDR1 MDHEN, CDR2 SYDVKM. V lost 6 bases to trimming and J lost 4 bases, with 4 bases between them.

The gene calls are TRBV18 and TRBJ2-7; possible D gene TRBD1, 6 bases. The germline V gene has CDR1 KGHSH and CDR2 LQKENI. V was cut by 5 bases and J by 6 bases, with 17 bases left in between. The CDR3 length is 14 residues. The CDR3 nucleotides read TGTGCCAGCTCAGGGCAACAGGGTATTGGCGAGCAGTACTTC. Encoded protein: CASSGQQGIGEQYF.

For the CDR3, the DNA is TGTGCCAGCAGTTCAACAGGGGTGAGGGAGACCCAGTACTTC. This encodes CASSSTGVRETQYF. The rearrangement uses TRBV11-1 and TRBJ2-5, with 7 positions matching TRBD1. There are 14 residues in the CDR3. Germline V gives CDR1 SGHAT, CDR2 FQDESV (reference sequence). J was trimmed by 5 bases and V by 6 bases; bases with no gene match: 9.

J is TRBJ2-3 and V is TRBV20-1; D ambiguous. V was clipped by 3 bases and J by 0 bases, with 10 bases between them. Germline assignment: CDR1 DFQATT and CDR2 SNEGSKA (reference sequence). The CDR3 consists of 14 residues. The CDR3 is CSARVGLSTDTQYF. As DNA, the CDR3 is TGCAGTGCTAGGGTGGGTCTTAGCACAGATACGCAGTATTTT.

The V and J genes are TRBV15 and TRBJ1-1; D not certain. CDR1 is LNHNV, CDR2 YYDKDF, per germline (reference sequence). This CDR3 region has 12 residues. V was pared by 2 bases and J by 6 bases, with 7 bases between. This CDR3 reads CATSRPPPEAFF. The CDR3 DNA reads TGTGCCACCAGCAGACCCCCCCCTGAAGCTTTCTTT.

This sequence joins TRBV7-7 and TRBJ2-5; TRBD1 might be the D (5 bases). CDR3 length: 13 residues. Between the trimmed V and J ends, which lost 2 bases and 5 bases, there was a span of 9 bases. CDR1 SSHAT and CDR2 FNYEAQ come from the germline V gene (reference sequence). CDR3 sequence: CASSLRGVETQYF. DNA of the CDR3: TGTGCCAGCAGCTTAAGGGGTGTGGAGACCCAGTACTTC.

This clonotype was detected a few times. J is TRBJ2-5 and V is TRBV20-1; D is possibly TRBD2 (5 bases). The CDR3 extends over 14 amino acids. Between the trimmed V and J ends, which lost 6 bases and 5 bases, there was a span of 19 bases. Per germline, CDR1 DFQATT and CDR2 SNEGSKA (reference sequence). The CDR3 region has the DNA TGCAGTGCACTGGCCGCAGCCACGGGGGAGACCCAGTACTTC. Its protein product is CSALAAATGETQYF.

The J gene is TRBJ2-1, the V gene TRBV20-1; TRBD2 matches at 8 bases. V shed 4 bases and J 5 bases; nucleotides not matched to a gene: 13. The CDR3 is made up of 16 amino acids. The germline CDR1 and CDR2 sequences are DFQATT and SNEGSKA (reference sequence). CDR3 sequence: CSANGGLAGWNNEQFF. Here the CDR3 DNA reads TGCAGTGCTAACGGTGGCTTAGCGGGATGGAACAATGAGCAGTTCTTC.

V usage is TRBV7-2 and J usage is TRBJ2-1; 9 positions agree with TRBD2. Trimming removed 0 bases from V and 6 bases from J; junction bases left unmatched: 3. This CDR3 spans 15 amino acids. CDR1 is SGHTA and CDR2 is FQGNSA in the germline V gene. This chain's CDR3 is CASSLASGSINEQFF. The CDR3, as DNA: TGTGCCAGCAGCTTAGCTAGCGGGAGTATCAATGAGCAGTTCTTC.

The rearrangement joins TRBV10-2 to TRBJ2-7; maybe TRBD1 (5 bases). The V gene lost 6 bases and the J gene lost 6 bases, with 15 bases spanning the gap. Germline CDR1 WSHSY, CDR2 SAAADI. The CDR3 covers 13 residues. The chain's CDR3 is CASSPVGVPEQYF. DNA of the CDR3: TGCGCCAGCAGCCCAGTAGGGGTCCCCGAGCAGTACTTC.

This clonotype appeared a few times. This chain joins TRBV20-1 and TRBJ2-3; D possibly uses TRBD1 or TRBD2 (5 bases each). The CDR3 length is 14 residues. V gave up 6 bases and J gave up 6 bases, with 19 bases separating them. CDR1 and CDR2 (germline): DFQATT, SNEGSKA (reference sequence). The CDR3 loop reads CSADRDRQADTQYF. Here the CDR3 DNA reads TGCAGTGCGGACCGGGACCGTCAGGCCGATACGCAGTATTTT.

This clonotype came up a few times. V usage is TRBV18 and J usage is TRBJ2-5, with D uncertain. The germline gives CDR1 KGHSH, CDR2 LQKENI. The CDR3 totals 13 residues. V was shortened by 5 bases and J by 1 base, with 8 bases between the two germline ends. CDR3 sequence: CASSTTTQETQYF. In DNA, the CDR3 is TGTGCCAGCTCAACGACAACCCAAGAGACCCAGTACTTC.

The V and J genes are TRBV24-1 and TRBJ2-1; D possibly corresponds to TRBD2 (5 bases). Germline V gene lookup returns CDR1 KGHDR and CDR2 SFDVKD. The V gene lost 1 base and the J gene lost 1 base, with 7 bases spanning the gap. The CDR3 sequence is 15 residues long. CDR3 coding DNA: TGTGCCACCAGTGATTTACTAGATTCCTACAATGAGCAGTTCTTC. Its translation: CATSDLLDSYNEQFF.

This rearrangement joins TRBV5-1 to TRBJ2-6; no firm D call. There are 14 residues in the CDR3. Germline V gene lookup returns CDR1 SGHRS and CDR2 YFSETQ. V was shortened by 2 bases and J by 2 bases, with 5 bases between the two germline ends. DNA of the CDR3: TGCGCCAGCAGCTTATCGACTGGGGCCAACGTCCTGACTTTC. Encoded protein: CASSLSTGANVLTF.